A single sample gave rise to the 18 T cell receptor beta chains below, sequenced in a study of blood T cell repertoires in COVID-19. TCRdb keeps only in-frame clones here, not all; method: immunoSEQ multiplex PCR. In the table there are 90,000 to 100,000 clones, 70% to 90% of which are singletons. Sequencing was done on a sample of peripheral blood. These TCRs come from an older man with acute or convalescent COVID-19.

This rearrangement joins TRBV7-2 to TRBJ2-2, with D maybe TRBD1 (6 bases). V gave up 6 bases and J gave up 6 bases, with 23 bases separating them. Germline V gene sequence: CDR1 SGHTA, CDR2 FQGNSA. The CDR3 contains 17 residues. The CDR3 DNA follows: TGTGCCAGCAGGGCGAAAACAGGGCTTTTAAAATCCGGGGAGCTGTTTTTT. Its protein is CASRAKTGLLKSGELFF. Filled out from reference TRBV7-2 and TRBJ2-2, the complete variable domain reads GAGVSQSPSNKVTEKGKDVELRCDPISGHTALYWYRQSLGQGLEFLIYFQGNSAPDKSGLPSDRFSAERTGGSVSTLTIQRTQQEDSAVYLCASRAKTGLLKSGELFFGEGSRLTVL.

The chain carries TRBV6-2 or TRBV6-3 and TRBJ1-5; tentative D call: TRBD1 (6 bases). V was cut by 6 bases and J by 0 bases, with 9 bases left in between. This CDR3 contains 14 residues. Germline V gene lookup returns CDR1 MNHEY and CDR2 SVGEGT. As DNA, the CDR3 is TGTGCCAGCAGCCGACAGGATAGCAATCAGCCCCAGCATTTT. As protein: CASSRQDSNQPQHF.

This clone has only a few counts. The V and J genes are TRBV6-5 and TRBJ1-5; possibly TRBD1 for D (5 bases). This CDR3 contains 13 residues. Germline V gene sequence: CDR1 MNHEY, CDR2 SVGAGI. Between the trimmed V and J ends, which lost 10 bases and 2 bases, there was a span of 12 bases. The chain's CDR3 is CAIAREGNQPQHF. DNA for the CDR3: TGTGCCATAGCCAGGGAGGGCAATCAGCCCCAGCATTTT.

The J gene is TRBJ2-2, the V gene TRBV4-3; TRBD1 matches 7 bases. The CDR3 covers 16 residues. Germline CDR1 LGHNA, CDR2 YSLEER. J gave up 6 bases and V 1 base, and 8 bases lay outside the gene matches. CDR3 loop: CASSQGAGGAAGELFF. CDR3 in DNA: TGCGCCAGCAGCCAAGGGGCAGGGGGAGCGGCCGGGGAGCTGTTTTTT.

V usage is TRBV29-1 and J usage is TRBJ2-1; D unclear. The V and J ends lost 4 bases and 5 bases respectively, with 3 bases between them. The CDR3 is made up of 10 amino acids. Germline CDR1 reads SQVTM; CDR2 reads ANQGSEA. CDR3 amino acids: CSVANNEQFF. The CDR3 DNA reads as TGCAGCGTTGCTAACAATGAGCAGTTCTTC.

The CDR3 DNA is TGTGCCACCAGCAGAACCGGACAGGGGGCAGGAACCCAGTACTTC. Amino acids: CATSRTGQGAGTQYF. V is TRBV15 and J is TRBJ2-5; 11 nucleotides align to TRBD1. V trimming: 2 bases; J trimming: 8 bases; junction bases outside the gene matches: 7. The CDR3 contains 15 residues. The germline CDR1 and CDR2 sequences are LNHNV and YYDKDF (reference sequence).

J is TRBJ1-5 and V is TRBV19; a possible D gene is TRBD1 (6 bases). Deletions cut 0 bases from V and 0 bases from J, with 12 bases between. CDR1 is LNHDA and CDR2 is SQIVND in the germline V gene (reference sequence). This CDR3 contains 17 residues. The CDR3 spells CASSIDHGTFSNQPQHF. CDR3 in DNA: TGTGCCAGTAGTATAGATCATGGGACATTTAGCAATCAGCCCCAGCATTTT. The whole variable domain, filled in from reference TRBV19 and TRBJ1-5, reads DGGITQSPKYLFRKEGQNVTLSCEQNLNHDAMYWYRQDPGQGLRLIYYSQIVNDFQKGDIAEGYSVSREKKESFPLTVTSAQKNPTAFYLCASSIDHGTFSNQPQHFGDGTRLSIL.

The chain recombines TRBV29-1 with TRBJ1-1; no firm D call. The CDR3 has 13 residues. Germline CDR1 reads SQVTM; CDR2 reads ANQGSEA. The germline V and J ends were trimmed by 4 bases and 1 base, with 10 bases remaining between them. The CDR3 loop reads CSVVAGGNTEAFF. The CDR3 DNA is TGCAGCGTTGTGGCAGGAGGGAACACTGAAGCTTTCTTT. The full variable domain, in which reference TRBV29-1 and TRBJ1-1 provide the parts outside the CDR3, is SAVISQKPSRDICQRGTSLTIQCQVDSQVTMMFWYRQQPGQSLTLIATANQGSEATYESGFVIDKFPISRPNLTFSTLTVSNMSPEDSSIYLCSVVAGGNTEAFFGQGTRLTVV.

The chain links TRBV12-3 or TRBV12-4 to TRBJ1-4, with 7 nucleotides matching TRBD1. The CDR3 length is 13 residues. V shed 8 bases, J shed 0 bases, and the junction held 0 bases outside the gene matches. The DNA for the CDR3 is TGTGCCAGCCAGGGGGCAACTAATGAAAAACTGTTTTTT. Protein product: CASQGATNEKLFF.

The chain has TRBV6-5 and TRBJ1-2, with a weak D call TRBD1 (6 bases). Germline V CDR1 and CDR2: MNHEY, SVGAGI. V was trimmed by 5 bases and J by 2 bases, leaving 6 bases between them. The CDR3 sequence is 12 residues long. The CDR3 DNA sequence: TGTGCCAGCAGTACAGGGAACTATGGCTACACCTTC. This sequence encodes CASSTGNYGYTF.

The chain has TRBV5-1 and TRBJ1-2, with TRBD1 identical over 9 bases. CDR1 is SGHRS and CDR2 is YFSETQ in the germline V gene. CDR3 length: 15 residues. With V trimmed by 4 bases and J by 6 bases, 10 bases remained unmatched. This CDR3 reads CASSTTPDRGNGYTF. Written as DNA, the CDR3 is TGCGCCAGCAGCACCACTCCAGACAGGGGGAATGGCTACACCTTC.

This rearrangement joins TRBV2 to TRBJ2-1; 9 bases align to TRBD2. Per the germline V gene, CDR1 is SNHLY and CDR2 is FYNNEI. The CDR3 runs to 14 residues. V gave up 5 bases and J gave up 4 bases; unmatched junction bases: 3. CDR3 region: CASSKREDYNEQFF. The CDR3 DNA is TGTGCCAGCAGTAAGCGGGAGGATTACAATGAGCAGTTCTTC.

This chain links TRBV19 with TRBJ2-2; TRBD1 aligns across 9 bases. The germline CDR1 and CDR2 sequences are LNHDA and SQIVND (reference sequence). V was clipped by 6 bases and J by 3 bases; unmatched bases: 8. CDR3 size: 16 residues. CDR3 loop: CASSLPGQGYTGELFF. The DNA for the CDR3 is TGTGCCAGTAGCCTTCCGGGACAGGGATACACCGGGGAGCTGTTTTTT.

V usage is TRBV28 and J usage is TRBJ2-5; TRBD2 is a possible D gene (5 bases). This CDR3 spans 14 amino acids. Germline CDR1 and CDR2: MDHEN and SYDVKM. V was shortened by 1 base and J by 7 bases, with 13 bases between the two germline ends. The CDR3 region has the DNA TGTGCCAGCAGTTTATTGACGGGGTTTGGGACCCAGTACTTC. It codes for CASSLLTGFGTQYF.

The rearrangement joins TRBV5-6 to TRBJ2-2, with TRBD1 identical over 10 bases. After removal of 1 base from V and 7 bases from J, the junction contained 10 bases not matched to a gene. Germline CDR1 and CDR2: SGHDT and YYEEEE. The CDR3 contains 17 residues. DNA for the CDR3: TGTGCCAGCAGCTTGAAGTTGGGGACAGGGGTTATCGGGGAGCTGTTTTTT. Amino acid sequence: CASSLKLGTGVIGELFF. The full variable domain, its missing parts supplied by reference TRBV5-6 and TRBJ2-2, is DAGVTQSPTHLIKTRGQQVTLRCSPKSGHDTVSWYQQALGQGPQFIFQYYEEEERQRGNFPDRFSGHQFPNYSSELNVNALLLGDSALYLCASSLKLGTGVIGELFFGEGSRLTVL.

This chain links TRBV28 with TRBJ2-3, with TRBD1 identical over 12 bases. Unmatched junction bases numbered 5, after V lost 4 bases and J lost 3 bases. The CDR3 loop spans 16 amino acids. The germline CDR1 and CDR2 sequences are MDHEN and SYDVKM. CDR3 sequence reads: CASSSPGQGATDTQYF. The CDR3 DNA reads TGTGCCAGCAGTTCACCGGGACAGGGGGCGACAGATACGCAGTATTTT.

This CDR3 reads CASSLMGRAFEETQYF. CDR3 nucleotide sequence: TGTGCCAGCAGCTTAATGGGGAGGGCTTTCGAAGAGACCCAGTACTTC. The rearrangement uses TRBV7-9 and TRBJ2-5, with 7 bases identical to TRBD2. CDR3 length equals 16 residues. The germline V gene encodes CDR1 SEHNR and CDR2 FQNEAQ (reference sequence). V trimming: 2 bases; J trimming: 3 bases; junction bases outside the gene matches: 9.

The chain carries TRBV7-9 and TRBJ2-5; D unresolved. CDR1 is SEHNR and CDR2 is FQNEAQ in the germline V gene (reference sequence). The CDR3 spans 14 residues. Between the trimmed V and J ends, which lost 5 bases and 3 bases, there was a span of 13 bases. DNA of the CDR3: TGTGCCAGCAGCACTGGGCCTGGAAAAGAGACCCAGTACTTC. Its translation: CASSTGPGKETQYF.